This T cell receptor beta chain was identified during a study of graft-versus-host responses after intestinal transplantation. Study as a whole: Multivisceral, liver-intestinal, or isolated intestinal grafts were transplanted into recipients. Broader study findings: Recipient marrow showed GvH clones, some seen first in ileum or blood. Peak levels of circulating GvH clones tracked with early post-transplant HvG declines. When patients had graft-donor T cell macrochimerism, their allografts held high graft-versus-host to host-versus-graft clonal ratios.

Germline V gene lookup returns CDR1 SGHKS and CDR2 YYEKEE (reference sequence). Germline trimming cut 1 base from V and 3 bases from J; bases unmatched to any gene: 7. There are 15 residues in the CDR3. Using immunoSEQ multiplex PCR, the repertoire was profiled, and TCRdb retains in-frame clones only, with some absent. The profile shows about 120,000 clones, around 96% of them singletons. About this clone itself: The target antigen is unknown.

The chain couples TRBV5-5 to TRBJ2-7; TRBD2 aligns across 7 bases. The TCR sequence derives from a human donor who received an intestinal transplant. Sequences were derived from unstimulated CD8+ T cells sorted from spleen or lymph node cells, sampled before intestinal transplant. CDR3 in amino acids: CASSLMQRGLYEQYF. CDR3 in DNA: TGTGCCAGCAGCTTGATGCAGCGGGGTCTCTACGAGCAGTACTTC.